This T cell receptor beta chain originates from a study of blood T cell repertoires in COVID-19. Turning to the study itself: Spain, Italy and the United States supplied samples that represented acute and convalescent COVID-19. PBMCs, B-cell-depleted T cells, or T cells were the source of the cDNA or gDNA that made up the material.

The length of the CDR3 is 13 residues. Germline CDR1 reads WNHNN; CDR2 reads SYGVQD (reference sequence). V was clipped by 6 bases and J by 7 bases, with 13 bases between them. Profiled with immunoSEQ multiplex PCR; TCRdb holds only in-frame clones, not every one. The data contain around 84,000 clones, around 80% of them singletons. This chain joins TRBV10-1 and TRBJ2-1; tentative D call: TRBD1 (5 bases). Sequenced material: peripheral blood. This TCR was sampled from a woman between 35 and 50 years old with active or convalescent COVID-19. CDR3 residues: CASRAGQGNEQFF. CDR3 in DNA: TGCGCCAGCAGGGCAGGGCAAGGGAATGAGCAGTTCTTC.